Below are 27 T cell receptor beta chains sequenced from a single sample in a study of PD-1 blockade in classical Hodgkin lymphoma. Assay used: immunoSEQ multiplex PCR; TCRdb lists only in-frame clones, some missing. The sample holds approximately 61,000 clones, around 90% seen once. Time point reported: cycle 4 day 1 (C4D1), after less than 7 weeks of nivolumab. Every patient was affected by relapse after autologous stem cell transplantation, while exposure to brentuximab vedotin was not uniform. The specimen was peripheral blood mononuclear cells (PBMCs), collected before the fourth cycle of nivolumab. These receptors were obtained from a human donor with classical Hodgkin lymphoma.

This sequence joins TRBV6-5 and TRBJ1-3, with a weak D call TRBD1 (6 bases). Germline CDR1 reads MNHEY; CDR2 reads SVGAGI. The CDR3 is 15 amino acids. With 5 bases removed from V and 0 bases from J, the gap between germline ends came to 11 bases. CDR3 in DNA: TGTGCCAGCAGTATGTTGACAGGCTCTGGAAACACCATATATTTT. Amino acid sequence: CASSMLTGSGNTIYF.

V gene TRBV6-5 combines with J gene TRBJ1-1; D possibly corresponds to TRBD1 (5 bases). V lost 2 bases and J lost 1, with 8 bases in between. Germline V gene sequence: CDR1 MNHEY, CDR2 SVGAGI. This CDR3 spans 14 amino acids. This CDR3 is CASSYTTGNTEAFF. CDR3 in DNA: TGTGCCAGCAGTTACACCACAGGGAACACTGAAGCTTTCTTT.

This clone was observed once. CDR3 amino acids: CAWERRSSNYGYTF. The CDR3 region has the DNA TGTGCCTGGGAACGTAGAAGTTCTAACTATGGCTACACCTTC. The chain joins TRBV30 to TRBJ1-2; D gene ambiguous. Trimming cost V 5 bases and J 0 bases, with 13 bases left between them. There are 14 residues in the CDR3. Germline V gives CDR1 GTSNPN, CDR2 SVGIG (reference sequence).

This rearrangement joins TRBV11-3 to TRBJ1-5; D may be TRBD1 (5 bases). The CDR3 length is 18 residues. Germline V gene sequence: CDR1 SGHNT, CDR2 YENEEA. Trimming pared 1 base from V and 1 base from J, leaving 17 bases between. The CDR3 nucleotides read TGTGCCAGCAGCTTAGCTGCTTATAGGGGTTCGAGCAATCAGCCCCAGCATTTT. Its protein is CASSLAAYRGSSNQPQHF.

This chain connects TRBV2 to TRBJ1-1; 10 bases match TRBD1. CDR1 and CDR2 from the germline V gene are SNHLY and FYNNEI. The CDR3 contains 11 residues. V lost 9 bases and J lost 11; bases outside the gene matches: 6. CDR3 protein: CASAGQGNAFF. As DNA, the CDR3 is TGTGCCAGTGCGGGACAGGGGAATGCTTTCTTT.

The V and J genes are TRBV7-2 and TRBJ1-1, with unresolved D. V dropped 4 bases and J dropped 4 bases, with 16 bases sitting between them. CDR3 length equals 15 residues. CDR1 is SGHTA, CDR2 FQGNSA, per germline. This chain's CDR3 is CASSSPQGGGTEAFF. CDR3 nucleotides: TGTGCCAGCAGCTCCCCCCAAGGAGGCGGCACTGAAGCTTTCTTT.

This chain links TRBV5-1 with TRBJ1-4; tentative D call: TRBD1 (6 bases). CDR3 size: 13 residues. Per the germline V gene, CDR1 is SGHRS and CDR2 is YFSETQ. V lost 5 bases and J lost 8, with 13 bases in between. CDR3 sequence: CASSRGRDEKLFF. The CDR3 DNA follows: TGCGCCAGCAGTAGGGGGAGGGACGAAAAACTGTTTTTT.

V gene TRBV5-1 combines with J gene TRBJ2-7, with TRBD2 identical over 9 bases. CDR1 and CDR2 from the germline V gene are SGHRS and YFSETQ. Trimming at V came to 0 bases and at J to 4 bases, leaving 5 bases not matched to a gene. There are 15 residues in the CDR3. CDR3 nucleotide sequence: TGCGCCAGCAGCTTGGGGCTAGCGGGGATATACGAGCAGTACTTC. This sequence encodes CASSLGLAGIYEQYF.

The chain employs TRBV7-9 and TRBJ1-1; unclear D gene. CDR1 SEHNR and CDR2 FQNEAQ come from the germline V gene (reference sequence). CDR3 size: 12 residues. V shed 1 base and J shed 8 bases, with 8 bases lying between them. CDR3 nucleotide sequence: TGTGCCAGCAGCTTAGGCTTGGGGGAAGCTTTCTTT. As protein: CASSLGLGEAFF.

This chain links TRBV7-9 with TRBJ1-1; maybe TRBD1 (5 bases). The CDR3 extends over 17 amino acids. The V end was cut by 2 bases, the J end by 4 bases, with 20 bases between. Germline loops: CDR1 SEHNR, CDR2 FQNEAQ (reference sequence). In nucleotides, the CDR3 is TGTGCCAGCAGCTTAACCGGGACCCCAGGAGGTAGCACTGAAGCTTTCTTT. The encoded protein is CASSLTGTPGGSTEAFF.

The CDR3: CASSLIKETQYF. CDR3 bases: TGCGCCAGCAGCTTAATTAAAGAGACCCAGTACTTC. The chain employs TRBV5-1 and TRBJ2-5; no firm D call. The V end was cut by 2 bases, the J end by 3 bases, with 5 bases between. This CDR3 has 12 amino acids. CDR1 is SGHRS, CDR2 YFSETQ, per germline. Supplemented by reference TRBV5-1 and TRBJ2-5, the full variable domain reads KAGVTQTPRYLIKTRGQQVTLSCSPISGHRSVSWYQQTPGQGLQFLFEYFSETQRNKGNFPGRFSGRQFSNSRSEMNVSTLELGDSALYLCASSLIKETQYFGPGTRLLVL.

This clone was observed a few times. The CDR3 region has the DNA TGCGCCAGCAGTACAGGGAGGGATCAGCCCCAGCATTTT. Encoded protein: CASSTGRDQPQHF. The chain recombines TRBV10-1 with TRBJ1-5; D is perhaps TRBD1 (6 bases). Germline loops: CDR1 WNHNN, CDR2 SYGVQD (reference sequence). The CDR3 length is 13 residues. V dropped 5 bases and J dropped 5 bases, with 10 bases sitting between them.

The genes are TRBV5-1 and TRBJ2-5; 8 bases fit TRBD1. There are 15 residues in the CDR3. V lost 0 bases to trimming and J lost 5 bases; unmatched junction nucleotides: 6. Germline lookup yields CDR1 SGHRS and CDR2 YFSETQ. CDR3 in amino acids: CASSLGGQVGETQYF. In DNA form, the CDR3 reads TGCGCCAGCAGCTTGGGGGGACAGGTAGGCGAGACCCAGTACTTC.

V gene TRBV11-2 combines with J gene TRBJ1-4; 12 bases are shared with TRBD1. The CDR3 totals 16 residues. The junction had 5 bases not matched to a gene; V was cut back by 5 bases and J by 4 bases. In germline, CDR1 is SGHAT, CDR2 FQNNGV. The CDR3 bases are TGTGCCAGCAGCCGGGGACAGGGGGCGGTTAATGAAAAACTGTTTTTT. This translates into CASSRGQGAVNEKLFF.

This clone was seen once. The rearrangement joins TRBV6-6 to TRBJ2-7; TRBD1 matches at 8 bases. This CDR3 is 14 amino acids long. Germline CDR1 MNHNY, CDR2 SVGAGI (reference sequence). The V and J ends lost 4 bases and 5 bases, in that order; junction bases with no gene match: 7. This CDR3 reads CASSSGQGQNEQYF. The DNA for the CDR3 is TGTGCCAGCAGTTCTGGACAGGGTCAAAACGAGCAGTACTTC.

This chain links TRBV5-1 with TRBJ1-4, with D hard to call. This CDR3 has 13 residues. Trimming removed 2 bases from V and 10 bases from J, with 12 bases in between. The germline gives CDR1 SGHRS, CDR2 YFSETQ. The CDR3 coding sequence is TGCGCCAGCAGCTTAAACACGGATGGAAAACTGTTTTTT. Translating it yields CASSLNTDGKLFF. Filled out from reference TRBV5-1 and TRBJ1-4, the complete variable domain reads KAGVTQTPRYLIKTRGQQVTLSCSPISGHRSVSWYQQTPGQGLQFLFEYFSETQRNKGNFPGRFSGRQFSNSRSEMNVSTLELGDSALYLCASSLNTDGKLFFGSGTQLSVL.

The chain has TRBV27 and TRBJ2-1, with 8 bases lining up with TRBD2. The CDR3 sequence is 16 residues long. The V gene's germline CDR1 is MNHEY and CDR2 SMNVEV (reference sequence). V was clipped by 0 bases and J by 7 bases; unmatched bases: 8. CDR3 nucleotide sequence: TGTGCCAGCAGTTTATCCGACGGGGGGGCTTGGAATGAGCAGTTCTTC. Its protein product is CASSLSDGGAWNEQFF.

This CDR3 reads CASSLSGANVLTF. The CDR3 DNA is TGTGCCAGTAGCTTATCCGGGGCCAACGTCCTGACTTTC. The chain carries TRBV19 and TRBJ2-6; D ambiguous. V gave up 6 bases and J gave up 4 bases, with 7 bases separating them. This CDR3 is built from 13 residues. Germline V gene data show CDR1 as LNHDA and CDR2 as SQIVND (reference sequence).

This rearrangement joins TRBV11-1 to TRBJ1-1; TRBD1 matches 7 bases. CDR3 length: 14 amino acids. Per the germline V gene, CDR1 is SGHAT and CDR2 is FQDESV (reference sequence). The trim removed 5 bases at V and 3 bases at J, leaving 6 bases unmatched. CDR3 amino acids: CASSLATGYTEAFF. The CDR3 nucleotides read TGTGCCAGCAGCCTCGCGACAGGGTACACTGAAGCTTTCTTT.

This chain connects TRBV5-1 to TRBJ1-1; tentative D call: TRBD1 (6 bases). The CDR3 covers 15 residues. CDR1 SGHRS and CDR2 YFSETQ come from the germline V gene. V shed 4 bases and J shed 8 bases, with 21 bases lying between them. The CDR3 nucleotides read TGCGCCAGCAGCGCCGACCCCGGGACAAGCTTAGAAGCTTTCTTT. Its translation: CASSADPGTSLEAFF.

This clone was observed once. This chain connects TRBV4-1 to TRBJ2-7, with a possible D match to TRBD1 (6 bases). Germline V gene sequence: CDR1 MGHRA, CDR2 YSYEKL. CDR3 length: 14 residues. With 5 bases removed from V and 0 bases from J, the gap between germline ends came to 11 bases. CDR3 in DNA: TGCGCCAGCAGCTCCCAGGGGAGCTCCTACGAGCAGTACTTC. It is translated as CASSSQGSSYEQYF.

This chain uses TRBV10-3 with TRBJ1-1; TRBD1 agrees at 8 bases. The CDR3 length is 15 residues. The V segment lost 6 bases and the J segment 1 base; nucleotides outside the gene matches: 7. The germline gives CDR1 ENHRY, CDR2 SYGVKD. DNA for the CDR3: TGTGCCATCAGGGGGACAGGAATACGGAACACTGAAGCTTTCTTT. It yields the protein CAIRGTGIRNTEAFF.

The V gene is TRBV6-5, the J gene TRBJ2-7; 10 bases map to TRBD2. The CDR3 spans 15 residues. With V trimmed by 6 bases and J by 2 bases, 7 bases remained unmatched. Germline CDR1 is MNHEY and CDR2 is SVGAGI. CDR3 bases: TGTGCCAGCAGGTCTAGCGGGGGACGAACCTACGAGCAGTACTTC. Encoded protein: CASRSSGGRTYEQYF.

V is TRBV5-1 and J is TRBJ2-2, with D possibly being TRBD1 or TRBD2 (6 bases each). CDR3 length equals 16 residues. V lost 2 bases and J lost 4, with 15 bases in between. Looked up from germline, CDR1 is SGHRS and CDR2 is YFSETQ. CDR3 coding DNA: TGCGCCAGCAGCTTCGGGGGACGGGGGCGCACCGGGGAGCTGTTTTTT. Amino acid sequence: CASSFGGRGRTGELFF.

The chain is built from TRBV7-2 and TRBJ2-5; D possibly matches TRBD1 or TRBD2 (5 bases each). Germline loops: CDR1 SGHTA, CDR2 FQGNSA. This CDR3 region has 13 residues. Deletions cut 5 bases from V and 5 bases from J, with 12 bases between. In DNA form, the CDR3 reads TGTGCCAGCAGCGCGAGGGGTCGGGAGACCCAGTACTTC. Translation: CASSARGRETQYF. Full variable domain (missing parts from reference TRBV7-2 and TRBJ2-5): GAGVSQSPSNKVTEKGKDVELRCDPISGHTALYWYRQSLGQGLEFLIYFQGNSAPDKSGLPSDRFSAERTGGSVSTLTIQRTQQEDSAVYLCASSARGRETQYFGPGTRLLVL.

V usage is TRBV5-5 and J usage is TRBJ2-3, with 11 nucleotides matching TRBD1. Germline CDR1 is SGHKS and CDR2 is YYEKEE (reference sequence). The trim removed 7 bases at V and 2 bases at J, leaving 9 bases unmatched. The CDR3 covers 16 residues. In DNA, the CDR3 is TGTGCCAGCGAACCCTACGGACAGGGGGCCACAGATACGCAGTATTTT. This codes for CASEPYGQGATDTQYF.

As to this clone: This sample also contains other DNA sequences that code for the same CDR3. The chain recombines TRBV5-1 with TRBJ1-4, with a weak D call TRBD1 (5 bases). This CDR3 comprises 13 residues. Germline CDR1 is SGHRS and CDR2 is YFSETQ. The ends were cut back, 0 bases at V and 5 bases at J, with 5 bases in the middle. The CDR3, as DNA: TGCGCCAGCAGCTTGGGACAGAATGAAAAACTGTTTTTT. Its translation is CASSLGQNEKLFF.